The clone carrying this TCR beta chain was seen at least ten times. The CDR3 is 16 residues long. The germline CDR1 and CDR2 sequences are SGHTA and FQGTGA. The V end was cut by 1 base, the J end by 3 bases, with 15 bases between. The unsorted libraries originated from 2 million PBMCs that had been stored at -80 C. The cDNA was synthesized by 5'RACE incorporating 10-nucleotide random UMIs. TCRdb re-analysed the 5' RACE reads in MiXCR, keeping a single row per CDR3 protein. The table records approximately 100,000 distinct CDR3 sequences, 3.5% of them present only once. This record belongs to a study of neurological immune-mediated disorders.

The J gene is TRBJ1-2, the V gene TRBV7-3; D gene uncertain. This TCR was recovered from a woman between 45 and 60 years old with multiple sclerosis. The sample comprised PBMCs. CDR3 loop: CASSLSPGTNHYGYTF. The CDR3, as DNA: TGTGCCAGCAGCTTAAGCCCAGGAACCAACCACTATGGCTACACCTTC.